A selection of T cell receptor beta chains follows, all from one sample in a study of blood T cell repertoires in COVID-19. Repertoires were generated with immunoSEQ multiplex PCR, while TCRdb's copy carries only in-frame clones and drops some. The table records a few hundred thousand clones, about 89% of them present only once. The sample consisted of peripheral blood. The origin of the receptors is a woman aged 45-59 years who had recovered from COVID-19. Each CDR3 is given with its conserved first and last residue. D genes are given only for firm matches. Rows give clone size only sometimes, using once, few, many, or a class for an expanded clone.

CDR3 protein	CDR3 DNA	clone size	D gene	V gene	J gene
CASSSGFTDTQYF	TGTGCCAGTAGTAGCGGGTTCACAGATACGCAGTATTTT	.	.	TRBV19	TRBJ2-3
CAISEQNYGYTF	TGTGCCATCAGTGAACAGAACTATGGCTACACCTTC	.	.	TRBV10-3	TRBJ1-2
CSVELAGSSYEQYF	TGCAGCGTTGAGCTAGCGGGCTCCTCCTACGAGCAGTACTTC	.	TRBD2	TRBV29-1	TRBJ2-7
CASSQVGTGFNEQFF	TGTGCCAGCAGCCAAGTTGGGACAGGGTTCAATGAGCAGTTCTTC	.	TRBD1	TRBV3-1/TRBV3-2	TRBJ2-1
CASSLVSGDTEAFF	TGTGCCAGCAGCTTAGTTTCAGGGGACACTGAAGCTTTCTTT	once	.	TRBV7-2	TRBJ1-1
CASSESGDGGKGQYF	TGCGCCAGCAGTGAGTCAGGGGACGGGGGAAAGGGGCAGTACTTC	.	.	TRBV10-1	TRBJ2-7
CASSLLQALGDGYTF	TGTGCCAGCAGCTTATTGCAGGCCCTAGGGGATGGCTACACCTTC	.	.	TRBV7-9	TRBJ1-2
CASSSLQGRRSHYEQYF	TGTGCCAGCAGCTCATTACAGGGCAGGCGGTCCCATTACGAGCAGTACTTC	few	.	TRBV7-9	TRBJ2-7
CASSFPLTDYNEQFF	TGTGCCAGCAGCTTCCCCTTGACAGACTACAATGAGCAGTTCTTC	.	.	TRBV13	TRBJ2-1
CASSYSIGDEQFF	TGTGCCAGCAGTTACTCGATCGGGGATGAGCAGTTCTTC	.	.	TRBV6-6	TRBJ2-1
CASSLATGGEKTQYF	TGTGCCAGCAGCTTGGCAACAGGGGGCGAAAAGACCCAGTACTTC	.	TRBD1	TRBV5-4	TRBJ2-5
CASSLRFGSGNTIYF	TGTGCCAGCAGCTTGAGGTTCGGGTCTGGAAACACCATATATTTT	.	.	TRBV5-5	TRBJ1-3
CASSQDPGGDTQYF	TGTGCCAGCAGCCAAGATCCAGGGGGCGATACGCAGTATTTT	.	TRBD1	TRBV14	TRBJ2-3
CASGQGGTYEQYF	TGTGCCAGCGGACAGGGGGGCACCTACGAGCAGTACTTC	few	TRBD1	TRBV2	TRBJ2-7
CASSPEGRGANVLTF	TGTGCCAGCTCACCAGAGGGTAGGGGGGCCAACGTCCTGACTTTC	.	.	TRBV18	TRBJ2-6
CATNPPVAGVSMLRPDTQYF	TGTGCCACAAACCCCCCTGTAGCGGGGGTTTCGATGCTCCGGCCAGATACGCAGTATTTT	.	TRBD2	TRBV2	TRBJ2-3
CASSGTGGTGELFF	TGTGCCAGCAGTGGCACAGGGGGCACCGGGGAGCTGTTTTTT	.	TRBD1	TRBV6-2/TRBV6-3	TRBJ2-2